These T cell receptor beta chains were read from a single sample in a study of identical twins. TCRdb reprocessed the 5' RACE reads via MiXCR and lists one record per CDR3 protein. The data contain 600,000 to 850,000 distinct CDR3 sequences, around a sixth of them seen just once; the ten biggest clones take up roughly 14%. These sequences were also reported in another study, on T cells expressing NK-cell markers.

The source material was PBMCs. These receptors were taken from a woman aged 18-35 years in good health. The CDR3 runs from the conserved cysteine through the conserved F or W. Fields, in order: D gene, V gene, clone size, J gene, CDR3 protein, CDR3 DNA. A D gene is named only where the DNA matches it firmly. The size of a clone is reported for some rows only, either as once, few or many, or as a class for expanded clones.

TRBD1	TRBV29-1	few	TRBJ1-2	CSVEGGQGVANYGYTF	TGCAGCGTTGAAGGTGGACAGGGGGTAGCTAACTATGGCTACACCTTC
NA	TRBV20-1	few	TRBJ1-6	CSAREPGTYNSPLHF	TGCAGTGCTAGAGAGCCGGGAACCTATAATTCACCCCTCCACTTT
TRBD2	TRBV6-5	many	TRBJ2-1	CASSSGAAGDNEQFF	TGTGCCAGCAGTTCTGGGGCAGCGGGGGACAATGAGCAGTTCTTC
TRBD2	TRBV12-3/TRBV12-4	NA	TRBJ2-1	CASSLGLVVSEQFF	TGTGCCAGCAGTTTGGGACTAGTTGTCAGTGAGCAGTTCTTC
TRBD1	TRBV14	many	TRBJ2-3	CASRQGGDTQYF	TGTGCCAGCAGACAGGGGGGAGATACGCAGTATTTT
NA	TRBV6-1	few	TRBJ2-7	CASTSVGLNYEQYF	TGTGCCAGCACCTCTGTTGGTCTCAATTACGAGCAGTACTTC
NA	TRBV12-3/TRBV12-4	many	TRBJ2-3	CASSFPGTDTQYF	TGTGCCAGCAGTTTTCCCGGCACGGATACGCAGTATTTT
NA	TRBV18	few	TRBJ1-2	CASSPPGSDYGYTF	TGTGCCAGCTCACCACCGGGCAGTGACTATGGCTACACCTTC
TRBD2	TRBV28	few	TRBJ2-7	CASSTPGGGTYEQYF	TGTGCCAGCAGTACCCCGGGGGGGGGTACCTACGAGCAGTACTTC
NA	TRBV9	few	TRBJ1-6	CASSARVSGNSPLHF	TGTGCCAGCAGCGCCAGGGTGTCGGGGAATTCACCCCTCCACTTT
NA	TRBV2	few	TRBJ2-5	CASKGGIDLAQYF	TGTGCCAGCAAGGGCGGGATAGATCTGGCCCAGTACTTC
TRBD1	TRBV7-9	NA	TRBJ2-1	CASSFHGTGAADEQFF	TGTGCCAGCAGCTTCCACGGGACAGGGGCTGCGGATGAGCAGTTCTTC
TRBD2	TRBV12-3/TRBV12-4	few	TRBJ2-3	CASSFASGGADTQYF	TGTGCCAGCAGTTTCGCTAGCGGGGGAGCAGATACGCAGTATTTT
TRBD1	TRBV13	NA	TRBJ2-7	CASSRLRQGQVYEQYF	TGTGCCAGCAGCCGCCTACGACAGGGCCAGGTCTACGAGCAGTACTTC
NA	TRBV5-1	many	TRBJ2-1	CASSLEGPYNEQFF	TGCGCCAGCAGCTTGGAGGGTCCCTACAATGAGCAGTTCTTC
NA	TRBV7-3	many	TRBJ2-3	CASSPQGGDADTQYF	TGTGCCAGCAGCCCGCAGGGGGGGGATGCAGATACGCAGTATTTT
NA	TRBV9	few	TRBJ2-5	CASSVGTGSETQYF	TGTGCCAGCAGCGTAGGAACAGGGAGCGAGACCCAGTACTTC